This TCR beta chain was sequenced during a study of blood T cells in healthy people across ages. Sample-barcoded 5' priming and a J-beta primer mix drove a second PCR of roughly 7 to 11 cycles. Via MiXCR, TCRdb re-called the 5' RACE reads, giving one row per CDR3 protein. The sample consists of roughly 1.7 million distinct CDR3 sequences, about 31% of them appearing once. This clonotype was seen a few times. The sequence came from a woman aged 25 to 39 in good health. What was sequenced was blood.

As DNA, the CDR3 is TGTGCCAGCAGTGAATCCGGGTCCGGCACCATTCAGTACTTC. Translated: CASSESGSGTIQYF. The rearrangement links TRBV25-1 to TRBJ2-4; D gene ambiguous. This CDR3 is built from 14 residues. V lost 1 base, J lost 9 bases, and 13 bases lay in between. The germline V gene has CDR1 MGHDK and CDR2 SYGVNS.